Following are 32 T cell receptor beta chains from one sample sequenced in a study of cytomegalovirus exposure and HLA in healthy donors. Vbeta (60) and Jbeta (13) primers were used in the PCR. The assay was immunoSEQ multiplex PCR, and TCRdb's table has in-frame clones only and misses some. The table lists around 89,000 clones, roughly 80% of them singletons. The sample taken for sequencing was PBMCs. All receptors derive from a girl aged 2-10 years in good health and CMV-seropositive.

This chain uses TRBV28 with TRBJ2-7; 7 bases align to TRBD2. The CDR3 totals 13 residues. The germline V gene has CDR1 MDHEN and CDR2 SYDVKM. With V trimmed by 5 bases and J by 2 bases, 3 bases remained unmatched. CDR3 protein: CASSPLAAYEQYF. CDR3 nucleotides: TGTGCCAGCAGTCCCCTAGCGGCCTACGAGCAGTACTTC.

The CDR3 sequence: CASSESGVNTEAFF. CDR3 coding DNA: TGTGCCAGCAGTGAGAGCGGGGTTAACACTGAAGCTTTCTTT. V and J are TRBV6-1 and TRBJ1-1; no definite D call. From germline, CDR1 is MNHNS and CDR2 SASEGT. V lost 3 bases to trimming and J lost 2 bases, with 10 bases between them. The CDR3 covers 14 residues.

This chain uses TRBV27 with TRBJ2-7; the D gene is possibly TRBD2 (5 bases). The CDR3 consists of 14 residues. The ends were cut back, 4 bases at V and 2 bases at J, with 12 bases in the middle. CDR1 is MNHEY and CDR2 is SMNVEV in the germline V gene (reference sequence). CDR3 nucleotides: TGTGCCAGCAGTTACCGTGCGGGCCCCTACGAGCAGTACTTC. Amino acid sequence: CASSYRAGPYEQYF.

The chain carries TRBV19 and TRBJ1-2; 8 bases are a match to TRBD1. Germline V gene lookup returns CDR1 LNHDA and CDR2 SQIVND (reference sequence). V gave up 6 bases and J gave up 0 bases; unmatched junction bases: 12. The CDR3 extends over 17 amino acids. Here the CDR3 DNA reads TGTGCCAGTAGACCCCGGGACAGGCGACCAGCTAACTATGGCTACACCTTC. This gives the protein CASRPRDRRPANYGYTF.

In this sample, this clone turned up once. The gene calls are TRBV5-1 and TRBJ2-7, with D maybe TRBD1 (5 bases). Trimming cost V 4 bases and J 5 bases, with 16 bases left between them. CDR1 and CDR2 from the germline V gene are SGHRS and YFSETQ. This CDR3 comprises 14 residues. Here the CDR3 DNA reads TGCGCCAGCAGCGCCGCCGACAGTCCCAACGAGCAGTACTTC. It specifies CASSAADSPNEQYF.

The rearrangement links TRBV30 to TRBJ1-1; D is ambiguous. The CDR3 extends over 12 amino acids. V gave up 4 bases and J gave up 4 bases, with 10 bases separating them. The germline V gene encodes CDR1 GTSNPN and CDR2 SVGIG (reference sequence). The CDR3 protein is CAWKPGSTEAFF. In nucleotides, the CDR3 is TGTGCCTGGAAACCGGGATCCACTGAAGCTTTCTTT.

DNA of the CDR3: TGTGCCAGTGGCGCGGGGGTGGGTACTGAAGCTTTCTTT. Its translation is CASGAGVGTEAFF. The V call is TRBV27, the J call TRBJ1-1; D might be TRBD1 (5 bases). CDR1 is MNHEY, CDR2 SMNVEV, per germline (reference sequence). The CDR3 spans 13 residues. The germline V and J ends were trimmed by 9 bases and 5 bases, with 16 bases remaining between them.

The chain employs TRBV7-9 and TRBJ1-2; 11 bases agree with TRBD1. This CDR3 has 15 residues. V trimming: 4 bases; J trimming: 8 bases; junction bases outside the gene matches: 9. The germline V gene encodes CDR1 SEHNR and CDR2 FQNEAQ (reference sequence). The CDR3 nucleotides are TGTGCCAGCAGCTACGGACAGGGGGCTCTGGAGGGCTACACCTTC. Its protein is CASSYGQGALEGYTF.

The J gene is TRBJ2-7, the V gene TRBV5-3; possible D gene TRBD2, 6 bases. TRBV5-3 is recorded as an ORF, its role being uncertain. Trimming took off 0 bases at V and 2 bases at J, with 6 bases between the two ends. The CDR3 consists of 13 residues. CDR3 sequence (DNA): TGTGCCAGAAGCTTGGGCGGGGCCTACGAGCAGTACTTC. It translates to CARSLGGAYEQYF.

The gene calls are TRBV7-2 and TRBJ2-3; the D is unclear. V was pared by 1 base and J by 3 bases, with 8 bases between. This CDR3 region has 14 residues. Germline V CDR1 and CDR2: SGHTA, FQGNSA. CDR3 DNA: TGTGCCAGCAGCTTAGGGCTCCCAACAGATACGCAGTATTTT. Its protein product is CASSLGLPTDTQYF.

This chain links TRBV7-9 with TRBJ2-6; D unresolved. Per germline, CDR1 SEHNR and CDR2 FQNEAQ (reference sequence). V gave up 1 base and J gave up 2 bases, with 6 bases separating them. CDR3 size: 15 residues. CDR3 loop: CASSLVEAGANVLTF. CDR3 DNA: TGTGCCAGCAGCTTAGTCGAGGCTGGGGCCAACGTCCTGACTTTC.

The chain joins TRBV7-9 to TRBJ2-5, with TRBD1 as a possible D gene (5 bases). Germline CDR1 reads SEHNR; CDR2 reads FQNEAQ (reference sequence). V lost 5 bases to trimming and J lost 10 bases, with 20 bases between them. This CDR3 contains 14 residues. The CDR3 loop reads CASSLDSPQVIQYF. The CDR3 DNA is TGTGCCAGCAGCCTTGACAGTCCCCAAGTGATCCAGTACTTC. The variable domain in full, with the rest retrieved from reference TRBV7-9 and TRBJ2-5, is DTGVSQNPRHKITKRGQNVTFRCDPISEHNRLYWYRQTLGQGPEFLTYFQNEAQLEKSRLLSDRFSAERPKGSFSTLEIQRTEQGDSAMYLCASSLDSPQVIQYFGPGTRLLVL.

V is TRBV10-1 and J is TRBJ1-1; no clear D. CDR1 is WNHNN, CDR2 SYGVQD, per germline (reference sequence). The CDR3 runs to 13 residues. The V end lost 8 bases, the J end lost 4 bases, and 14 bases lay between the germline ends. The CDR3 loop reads CASSSGLGTEAFF. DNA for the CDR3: TGCGCCAGCTCGTCGGGTCTGGGCACTGAAGCTTTCTTT.

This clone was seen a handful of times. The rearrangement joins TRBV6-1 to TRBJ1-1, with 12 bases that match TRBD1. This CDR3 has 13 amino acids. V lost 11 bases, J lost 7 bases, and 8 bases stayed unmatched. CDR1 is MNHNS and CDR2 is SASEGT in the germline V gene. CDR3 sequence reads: CAGGTGGSSEAFF. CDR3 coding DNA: TGTGCCGGCGGGACAGGGGGCTCGAGTGAAGCTTTCTTT.

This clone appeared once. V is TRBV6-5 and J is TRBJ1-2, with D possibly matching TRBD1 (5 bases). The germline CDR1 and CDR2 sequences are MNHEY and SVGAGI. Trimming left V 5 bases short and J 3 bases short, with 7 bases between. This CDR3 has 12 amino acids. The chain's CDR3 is CASSPGYYGYTF. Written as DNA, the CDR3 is TGTGCCAGCAGTCCAGGGTACTATGGCTACACCTTC.

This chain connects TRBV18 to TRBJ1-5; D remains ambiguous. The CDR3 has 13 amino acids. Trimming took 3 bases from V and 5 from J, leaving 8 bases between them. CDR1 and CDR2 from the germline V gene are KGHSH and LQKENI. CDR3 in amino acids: CASSPLGDQPQHF. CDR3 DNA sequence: TGTGCCAGCTCACCGCTGGGAGATCAGCCCCAGCATTTT.

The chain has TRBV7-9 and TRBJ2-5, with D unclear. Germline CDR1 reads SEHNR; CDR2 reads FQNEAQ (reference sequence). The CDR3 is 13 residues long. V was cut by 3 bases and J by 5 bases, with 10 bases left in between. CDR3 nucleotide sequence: TGTGCCAGCAGCTTTCTAGGTCCCGAGACCCAGTACTTC. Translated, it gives CASSFLGPETQYF.

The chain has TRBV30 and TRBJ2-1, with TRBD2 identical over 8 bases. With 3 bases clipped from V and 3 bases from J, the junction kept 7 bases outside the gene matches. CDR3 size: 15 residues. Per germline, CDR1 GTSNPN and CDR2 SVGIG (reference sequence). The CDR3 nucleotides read TGTGCCTGGAGCCGTAGCGGGGCCCGCTACAATGAGCAGTTCTTC. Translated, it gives CAWSRSGARYNEQFF.

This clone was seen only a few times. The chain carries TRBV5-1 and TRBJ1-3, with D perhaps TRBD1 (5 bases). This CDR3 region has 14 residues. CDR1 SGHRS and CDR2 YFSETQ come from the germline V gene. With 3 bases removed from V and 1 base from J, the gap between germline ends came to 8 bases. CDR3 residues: CASSSGTSGNTIYF. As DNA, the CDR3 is TGCGCCAGCAGCTCAGGGACTTCTGGAAACACCATATATTTT.

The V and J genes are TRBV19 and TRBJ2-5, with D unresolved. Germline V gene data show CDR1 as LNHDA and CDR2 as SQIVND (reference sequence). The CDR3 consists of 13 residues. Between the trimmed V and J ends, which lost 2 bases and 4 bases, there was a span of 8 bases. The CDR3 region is CASSINGGETQYF. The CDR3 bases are TGTGCCAGTAGTATAAACGGTGGAGAGACCCAGTACTTC.

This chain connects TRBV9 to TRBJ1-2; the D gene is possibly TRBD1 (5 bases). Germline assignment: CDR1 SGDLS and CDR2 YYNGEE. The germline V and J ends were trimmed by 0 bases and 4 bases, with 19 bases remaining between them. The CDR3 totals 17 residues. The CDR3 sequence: CASSVGNGGTQAYGYTF. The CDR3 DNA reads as TGTGCCAGCAGCGTAGGAAACGGGGGTACTCAGGCCTATGGCTACACCTTC.

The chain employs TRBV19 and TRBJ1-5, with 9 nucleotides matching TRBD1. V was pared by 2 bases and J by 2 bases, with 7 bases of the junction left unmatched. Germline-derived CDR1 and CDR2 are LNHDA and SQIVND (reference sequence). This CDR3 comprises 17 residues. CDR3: CASSIYGTGSGNQPQHF. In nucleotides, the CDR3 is TGTGCCAGTAGTATATATGGGACAGGGAGCGGCAATCAGCCCCAGCATTTT.

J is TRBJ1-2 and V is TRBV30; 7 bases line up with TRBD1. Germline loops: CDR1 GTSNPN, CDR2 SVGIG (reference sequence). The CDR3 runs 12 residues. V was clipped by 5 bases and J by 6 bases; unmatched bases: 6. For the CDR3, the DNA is TGTGCCTGGTTGACAGGGAATGATGGCTACACCTTC. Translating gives CAWLTGNDGYTF. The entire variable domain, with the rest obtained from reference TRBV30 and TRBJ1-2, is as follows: SQTIHQWPATLVQPVGSPLSLECTVEGTSNPNLYWYRQAAGRGLQLLFYSVGIGQISSEVPQNLSASRPQDRQFILSSKKLLLSDSGFYLCAWLTGNDGYTFGSGTRLTVV.

The CDR3 loop reads CASSLSGTLNQPQHF. The CDR3 bases are TGTGCCAGCAGTTTATCTGGCACCTTAAATCAGCCCCAGCATTTT. The chain carries TRBV27 and TRBJ1-5; no clear D gene. Trimming pared 0 bases from V and 4 bases from J, leaving 10 bases between. The germline CDR1 and CDR2 sequences are MNHEY and SMNVEV (reference sequence). CDR3 length equals 15 residues.

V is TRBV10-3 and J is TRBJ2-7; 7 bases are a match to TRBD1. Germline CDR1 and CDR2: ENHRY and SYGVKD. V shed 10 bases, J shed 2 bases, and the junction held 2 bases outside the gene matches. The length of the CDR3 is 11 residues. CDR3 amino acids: CATTGAYEQYF. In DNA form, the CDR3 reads TGTGCCACCACAGGGGCCTACGAGCAGTACTTC.

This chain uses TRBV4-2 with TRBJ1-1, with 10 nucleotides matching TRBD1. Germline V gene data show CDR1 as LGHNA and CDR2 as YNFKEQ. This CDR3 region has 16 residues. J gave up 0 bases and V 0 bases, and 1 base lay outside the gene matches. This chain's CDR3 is CASSQEDRGVNTEAFF. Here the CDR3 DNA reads TGTGCCAGCAGCCAAGAGGACAGGGGGGTGAACACTGAAGCTTTCTTT.

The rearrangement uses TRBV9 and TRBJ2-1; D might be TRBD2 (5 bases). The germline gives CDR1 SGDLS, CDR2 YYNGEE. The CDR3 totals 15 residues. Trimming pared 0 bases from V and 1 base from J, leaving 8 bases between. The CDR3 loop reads CASSVGGRSYNEQFF. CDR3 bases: TGTGCCAGCAGCGTAGGAGGGAGATCCTACAATGAGCAGTTCTTC.

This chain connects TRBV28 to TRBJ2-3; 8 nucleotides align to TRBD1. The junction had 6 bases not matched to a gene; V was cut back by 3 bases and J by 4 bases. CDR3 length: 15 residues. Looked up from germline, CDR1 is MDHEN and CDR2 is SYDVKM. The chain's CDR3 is CASSLVGQGADTQYF. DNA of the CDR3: TGTGCCAGCAGTTTGGTAGGACAGGGCGCAGATACGCAGTATTTT.

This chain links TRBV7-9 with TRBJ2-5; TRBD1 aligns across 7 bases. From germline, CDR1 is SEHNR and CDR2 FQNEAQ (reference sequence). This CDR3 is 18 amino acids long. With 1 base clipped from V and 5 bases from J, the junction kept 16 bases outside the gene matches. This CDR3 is CASSLDLDRAGKRETQYF. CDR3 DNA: TGTGCCAGCAGCTTAGATCTTGACAGGGCCGGGAAGAGGGAGACCCAGTACTTC.

CDR3: CAWSVMETQYF. The DNA of the CDR3 is TGTGCCTGGAGTGTTATGGAGACCCAGTACTTC. This rearrangement joins TRBV30 to TRBJ2-5; D not certain. From germline, CDR1 is GTSNPN and CDR2 SVGIG (reference sequence). V dropped 0 bases and J dropped 5 bases, with 4 bases sitting between them. The CDR3 spans 11 residues. Together with reference TRBV30 and TRBJ2-5, the CDR3 gives the full variable domain: SQTIHQWPATLVQPVGSPLSLECTVEGTSNPNLYWYRQAAGRGLQLLFYSVGIGQISSEVPQNLSASRPQDRQFILSSKKLLLSDSGFYLCAWSVMETQYFGPGTRLLVL.

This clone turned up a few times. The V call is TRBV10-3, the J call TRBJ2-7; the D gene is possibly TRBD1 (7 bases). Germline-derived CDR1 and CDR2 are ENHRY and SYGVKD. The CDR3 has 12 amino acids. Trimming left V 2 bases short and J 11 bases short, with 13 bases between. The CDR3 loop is CAISEPDREEYF. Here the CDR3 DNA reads TGTGCCATCAGTGAGCCAGACAGGGAGGAGTACTTC.

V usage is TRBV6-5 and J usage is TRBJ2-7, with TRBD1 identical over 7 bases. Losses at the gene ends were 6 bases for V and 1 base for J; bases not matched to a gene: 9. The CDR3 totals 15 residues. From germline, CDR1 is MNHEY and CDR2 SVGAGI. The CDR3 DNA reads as TGTGCCAGCAGACCGGCTGGGACAGCGTCCTACGAGCAGTACTTC. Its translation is CASRPAGTASYEQYF.